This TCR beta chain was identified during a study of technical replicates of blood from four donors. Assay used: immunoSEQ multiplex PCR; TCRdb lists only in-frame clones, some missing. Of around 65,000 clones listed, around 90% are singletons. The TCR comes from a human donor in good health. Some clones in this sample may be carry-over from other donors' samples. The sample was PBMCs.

CDR3 residues: CAIQPGQGSQKQFF. For the CDR3, the DNA is TGTGCCATCCAACCGGGACAGGGTTCCCAGAAGCAGTTCTTC. This chain links TRBV10-3 with TRBJ2-1, with 9 bases identical to TRBD1. V dropped 8 bases and J dropped 11; count of bases not matched to a gene: 13. CDR1 ENHRY and CDR2 SYGVKD come from the germline V gene. This CDR3 has 14 residues.